This T cell receptor beta chain was captured in a study of CD8+ T cells in alopecia areata. This clone occurred once. The authors extracted RNA and reverse transcribed it into cDNA as the sequencing template. Measured with immunoSEQ multiplex PCR; TCRdb has only the in-frame clones, and not every one. The sample includes about 200,000 clones, more than 30% seen only once; the top ten take 0.48%. The CDR3 runs to 15 residues. Trimming removed 4 bases at V and 0 bases at J, with 12 bases between. Germline CDR1 MNHNS, CDR2 SASEGT. Treatment of the sample: oral pan-JAK inhibitor, 5-10 mg twice daily. The chain links TRBV6-1 to TRBJ1-1; D might be TRBD1 (6 bases). The clonotype was recovered from a human donor with alopecia areata. The specimen was CD4+ T cells sorted from blood, collected at week 34, from a patient treated with tofacitinib. CDR3 coding DNA: TGTGCCAGCAGTGGGGGATACAGGGTGAACACTGAAGCTTTCTTT. It encodes CASSGGYRVNTEAFF.